This T cell receptor (beta chain) was retrieved from a study of cytomegalovirus exposure and HLA in healthy donors (dated by TCRdb to the late 2010s). Study-wide context: In an earlier analysis of approximately 640 of the donors, about 260 Gb of sequence data and 90 million to 120 million unique TCR beta sequences from 150 million to 200 million T cells were reported. An earlier analysis of 587 of the donors used high-throughput TCR beta sequencing to judge whether each TCR beta V gene segment behaved as functional or pseudogenic. Along with the roughly 670-subject first cohort, a separate validation cohort of over a hundred different subjects was used. In a later genetic analysis, genome-wide SNP genotypes for about three fifths of the roughly 670 donors were used, and that subset was treated as a discovery cohort. Every discovery cohort repertoire had been produced on one sequencing platform. Among about 410 genotyped donors of the cohort, an average of roughly 230,000 unique TCR beta nucleotide sequences was sequenced per donor, of which about 19% were non-productive. Donor age, sex, ethnicity and CMV serostatus were compiled alongside the repertoire data. The study was designed to test whether signatures of past pathogen exposure could be identified by cataloging public T cell receptors. Of the roughly 390 genotyped donors, 65% to 90% fell in the genetic ancestry cluster associated with self-reported Caucasian donors. Because of strong linkage in the cohort, a few DR-DQ haplotypes were treated as single units for association and clustering. In the later analysis, no new phenotypic data were used to find candidate immune exposures; instead, reliance was placed on TCR beta sequences and their occurrence across donors. The number of donors typed differed by locus, with about 629-640 for A, B, C, DRB1 and DQB1, over 500 for DQA1, about 610 for DPA1, and some 440 for DPB1. A later analysis re-examined previously published TCR beta repertoires from around 670 donors and added high-resolution HLA genotyping to investigate patterns of TCR occurrence. To predict cytomegalovirus infection status, the study combined high-throughput TCR immunosequencing, statistical association of individual TCRs with disease status, and machine learning. Roughly 290 gigabases of sequencing data and 91 million or so unique TCR sequences made up an early release that covered over 550 HLA-typed donors. HLA typing included class I and class II loci at four-digit resolution. The study profiled the T cell repertoires of hundreds of subjects by immunosequencing and related them to cytomegalovirus serostatus.

The germline V gene provides CDR1 MGHDK and CDR2 SYGVNS. From the cysteine through the phenylalanine, the CDR3 covers 14 amino acids. The read is trimmed to its CDR3 DNA, 42 bases read in frame from base 1. The method behind the library was the immunoSEQ multiplex PCR assay. For the multiplex PCR, a mixture combining 60 forward primers for TCR Vbeta segments and 13 reverse primers for TCR Jbeta segments was used. Amplification of the CDR3 region of rearranged TCR beta genes was performed with a multiplex PCR assay on genomic DNA. The Illumina HiSeq System was used to sequence the amplified TCR beta libraries as 87-base-pair reads. The authors' pipeline ran thus. In a later analysis, tens of millions of unique TCR beta chains were counted across the approximately 620 repertoires, and approximately 9.9 million of these chains were shared by at least two donors. Raw reads were error-corrected and collapsed into unique sequences by a nearest-neighbor algorithm in which closely related sequences were merged to remove PCR and sequencing errors. To assign V, D and J gene segments, CDR3 sequences were aligned to IMGT reference sequences. Each retained sequence needed at least a six-nucleotide match to both a V gene segment and a J gene segment. A rearrangement counted as productive if the CDR3 had no stop codons and remained in frame with V and J, and every other rearrangement counted as non-productive. Following IMGT convention, CDR3 was defined as the stretch from the second conserved V-encoded cysteine to the conserved J-encoded phenylalanine. In an earlier analysis of more than 550 of the donors, sequences lacking an unambiguous match to a single V gene segment were excluded. In an earlier analysis of several hundred of the donors, V segments were called functional above 56.7% productive rearrangements and were called segregating when the between-donor standard deviation exceeded 5%. A statistical classification framework was developed to diagnose cytomegalovirus status using the catalog of TCR beta chain sequences. V and J gene assignment, in a later analysis, came from comparing TCR nucleotide sequences with IMGT/GENE-DB human TR gene sequences. In a later analysis, CDR3 sequences and most-parsimonious VDJ recombination scenarios were assigned using the TCRdist pipeline. In a later analysis, each TCR beta chain was defined by its CDR3 amino acid sequence together with its V-gene family, and reads without a unique V-gene family were excluded. To address suspected cross-contamination and a sequencing artifact, a later analysis removed roughly 580 highly shared, low-generation-probability nucleotide sequences. In a later analysis, a clonal expansion index was calculated for each public chain from normalized within-repertoire ranks of inferred template counts. Generation probabilities in a later analysis came from a VDJ recombination model fitted to out-of-frame rearrangements, and those results were checked against IGoR. In a later analysis, hypergeometric tests were used to score TCR-TCR, TCR-HLA and TCR-CMV co-occurrence, with a repertoire-size bias correction applied to TCR pairs. A later analysis estimated false discovery rates by permuting HLA or CMV assignments 20 times. In a later analysis, co-occurring TCRs were grouped with DBSCAN, and TCRdist sequence similarity was added when clustering was performed within HLA-allele-positive subsets. Repertoires with fewer than 30,000 or more than 120,000 public chains, plus five repertoires with anomalous nucleotide sharing, were excluded from co-occurrence clustering. This is the immuneACCESS table as TCRdb keeps it, with only in-frame sequences that have V and J called. A part of the clones is gone; compared with another copy, unresolved V genes explain less than half, and the rest is unexplained. The D gene and trimming were derived from the DNA, and the V and J assignments and clone size from that table. The sample table holds 50,000 to 60,000 clones, of which around 78% were seen once. The ten largest make up about 1.5% of the sample.

The cohort comprised some 730 healthy bone marrow donors. At the time of sampling, every cohort member was nominally healthy, though immune exposures that went unrecorded were likely present. The donor tested CMV seronegative, placing the donor among the 350 to 400 seronegative members of the cohort. Every donor gave a peripheral blood sample, and the peripheral blood mononuclear cells from that sample were used for TCR beta sequencing. Genomic DNA was extracted from the blood cell samples with the Qiagen DNeasy Blood Extraction Kit. Here is what the overall study found, with its caveats: In an earlier analysis of about 550 of the donors, most TCR beta V segments were observed in productive rearrangements about 90% or about 30% of the time, broadly matching IMGT annotations. Correlated functional status among segregating V segments might reflect linkage disequilibrium, but an unknown experimental factor could not be ruled out. Compared with equally common non-associated chains, HLA-associated TCR beta chains in a later analysis were more clonally expanded and had lower generation probabilities. Sequencing depth was assumed to be roughly uniform across donors in the presence/absence analyses, though that assumption may not hold. The study gave a list of about 150 TCR beta chains associated with cytomegalovirus. It was suggested by the authors that the approach could potentially be generalized to other disease states and immunological phenotypes. The classifier was reported to diagnose cytomegalovirus status with high specificity and sensitivity in both the original and validation cohorts. Because some donors lacked HLA typing at each locus, the association tests relied only on the typed subset. An association between a missense DCLRE1C variant and V-gene and J-gene trimming of TCR beta chains was found in a later genetic analysis and replicated in an independent cohort. A later analysis found that most CMV-associated TCR beta chains appeared HLA-restricted, with HLA associations seemingly driven largely by CMV exposure. CMV serostatus was the only immune exposure information available for the cohort. In a later genetic analysis, fewer N-insertions in productive TCRs were reported among donors in an Asian-associated ancestry cluster than the roughly 700-donor mean. A later analysis reported that several top co-occurrence clusters appeared linked to parvovirus B19, influenza, CMV and Epstein-Barr virus. Seventeen rarely observed V segments, including chromosome 9 orphons, were excluded from the earlier analysis of 550 to 700 of the donors because counts were too low. The cohort was sequenced for TCR beta chains only, and without alpha or paired-chain data the features that could be detected were limited. At a false discovery rate of 0.05, a later analysis linked about 16,000 TCR beta sequences to specific HLA alleles. Three of the identified cytomegalovirus-associated TCR beta chains were confirmed in vitro to be specific for cytomegalovirus antigens. Strong co-occurrence of HLA alleles, especially DR and DQ, made assigning TCR associations to individual alleles difficult. Some IMGT-functional V segments, including TRBV6-2 and TRBV6-3, could not be distinguished by the 87-base-pair reads and were therefore excluded. Most TCR sequences were seen in very few donors, while some public TCRs were found in many individuals. In a later analysis, the rate of TCR association differed among HLA loci, with DRB1 alleles having the most associated TCRs and HLA-C alleles having the fewest. A further reported finding was that TCR beta sequences accurately predicted the HLA-A and HLA-B alleles for most subjects in the first cohort. The sequencing pipeline was judged likely to have produced a cluster of highly shared sequence variants as a technical artifact.

Of note for this clone: No cognate antigen has been identified for it. The germline gene is not matched at one end of the junction; a read error may be the cause.

The receptor's source is a female donor in good health and CMV-seronegative. The sample consisted of PBMCs. The chain is made from TRBV25-1 and TRBJ1-4; tentative D gene TRBD1, with 5 bases matching. This receptor carries the CDR3 CASCDSATNEKLFF. The base sequence is TGTGCCAGCTGTGACAGCGCAACTAATGAAAAACTGTTTTTT.